This is a list of T cell receptor beta chains from one sample in a study of cytotoxic CD8 clonotypes in ibrutinib-treated CLL. TCRdb's table, derived via immunoSEQ multiplex PCR, lists solely in-frame clones and lacks some. The sample yields approximately 70,000 clones, approximately 80% seen once. The starting material was PBMCs, obtained at disease progression, from a patient treated with ibrutinib. All receptors derive from a human donor with chronic lymphocytic leukemia. Both conserved end residues are part of each CDR3. Fields, in order: clone size, V gene, CDR3 protein. Only some rows state a clone size, as once, few, many or a class for expanded clones.

size: once; V: TRBV19; CDR3: CASSMLGEAFF
size: -; V: TRBV7-9; CDR3: CASSFLGGSSTDTQYF
size: -; V: TRBV2; CDR3: CASSEAGPSTDTQYF
size: -; V: TRBV4-1; CDR3: CASSLLGGANTGELFF
size: -; V: TRBV7-9; CDR3: CAILLFGGHGYTF
size: once; V: TRBV25-1; CDR3: CASRPASSGRLYEQYF
size: -; V: TRBV5-1; CDR3: CASSLGQGLNQPQHF
size: -; V: TRBV27; CDR3: CASSLSDMNTEAFF
size: -; V: TRBV7-9; CDR3: CASSSRGAEGTQYF
size: few; V: TRBV7-9; CDR3: CASSSRDRVAYEQYF
size: -; V: TRBV11-2; CDR3: CASSLVPDSRGTFQYF
size: -; V: TRBV7-9; CDR3: CASSFLSHEQYF
size: once; V: TRBV15; CDR3: CATSRRRDTQYF
size: -; V: TRBV12-2; CDR3: CASRSLTRRQGRAYEQYF
size: once; V: TRBV18; CDR3: CASSPQKDPGRQPQHF
size: -; V: TRBV28; CDR3: CASSIGLAGGLFYEQYF
size: -; V: TRBV2; CDR3: CASSEGSGGPVTDTQYF
size: -; V: TRBV6-6; CDR3: CASSYPRATYEQYF
size: -; V: TRBV30; CDR3: CAWSVLSGSGYTF
size: once; V: TRBV29-1; CDR3: CSVEVAGANHATDTQYF
size: few; V: TRBV19; CDR3: CASSDRGLSNQPQHF
size: -; V: TRBV6-4; CDR3: CASSESGVPLRQYF
size: -; V: TRBV11-2; CDR3: CASSLDPGTVSGTQYF
size: -; V: TRBV11-2; CDR3: CASSLLAGGTYEQYF
size: -; V: TRBV18; CDR3: CASSPPSLEYQETQYF
size: -; V: TRBV14; CDR3: CASSQVGVYGYTF
size: -; V: TRBV19; CDR3: CASSIGDSSYEQYF
size: -; V: TRBV5-1; CDR3: CASSLATTDTQYF
size: -; V: TRBV11-2; CDR3: CASNPTLTLHF
size: -; V: TRBV4-1; CDR3: CASSQPSYEQYF
size: -; V: TRBV5-1; CDR3: CASTPAGVTYEQYF